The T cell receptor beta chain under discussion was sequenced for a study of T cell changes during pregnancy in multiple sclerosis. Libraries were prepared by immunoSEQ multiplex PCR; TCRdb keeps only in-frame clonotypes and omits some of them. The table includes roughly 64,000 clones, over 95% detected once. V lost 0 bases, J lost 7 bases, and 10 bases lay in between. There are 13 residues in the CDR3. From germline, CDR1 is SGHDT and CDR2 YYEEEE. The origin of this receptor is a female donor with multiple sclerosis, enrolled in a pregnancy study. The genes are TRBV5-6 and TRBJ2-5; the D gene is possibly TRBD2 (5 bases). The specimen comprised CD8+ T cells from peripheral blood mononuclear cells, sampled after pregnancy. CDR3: CASSLGDGGTQYF. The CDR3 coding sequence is TGTGCCAGCAGCTTGGGAGACGGAGGGACCCAGTACTTC.